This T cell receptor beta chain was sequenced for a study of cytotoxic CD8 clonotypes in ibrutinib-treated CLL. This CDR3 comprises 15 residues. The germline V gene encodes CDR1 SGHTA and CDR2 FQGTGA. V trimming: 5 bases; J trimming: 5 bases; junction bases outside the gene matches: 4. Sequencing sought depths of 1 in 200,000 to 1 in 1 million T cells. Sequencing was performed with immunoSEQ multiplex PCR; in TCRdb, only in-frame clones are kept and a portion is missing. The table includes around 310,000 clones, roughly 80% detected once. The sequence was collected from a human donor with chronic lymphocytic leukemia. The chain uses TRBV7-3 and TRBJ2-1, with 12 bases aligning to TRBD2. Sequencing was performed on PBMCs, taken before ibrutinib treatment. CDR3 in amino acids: CASSPLAGGNNEQFF. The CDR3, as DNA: TGTGCCAGCAGCCCACTAGCGGGAGGAAACAATGAGCAGTTCTTC.